This entry concerns a single T cell receptor beta chain. What it binds is unknown. Since a much larger clone is just one base distant, this may be a read error. Amplification of TCR alpha and beta CDR3 regions from RNA used iRepertoire nested multiplex PCR. For one-step reverse transcription and amplification, about 85-400 ng of tissue mRNA or PBMC total RNA was used. TCRdb reprocessed the multiplex PCR reads via MiXCR and lists one record per CDR3 protein. Of over 100,000 distinct CDR3 sequences listed, less than 30% were seen once; the top ten hold roughly 30%. This entry is derived from a study of glioma-infiltrating T cells. Whole-study results and caveats: CDR3 overlap between tissue and blood was very small.

V was shortened by 2 bases and J by 8 bases, with 18 bases between the two germline ends. This CDR3 spans 14 amino acids. The germline CDR1 and CDR2 sequences are SQVTM and ANQGSEA. The chain uses TRBV29-1 and TRBJ1-1; unclear D gene. Sequenced: glioma tissue, nonneoplastic brain tissue, or PBMCs (not recorded which). The clonotype comes from a human donor with low-grade glioma or glioblastoma, undergoing nonglioma brain surgery, or in good health (not recorded which). The CDR3 bases are TGCAGCGTTGAATTTGTCGGTGGGGAAGAAGAAGCTTTCTTT. Encoded protein: CSVEFVGGEEEAFF.